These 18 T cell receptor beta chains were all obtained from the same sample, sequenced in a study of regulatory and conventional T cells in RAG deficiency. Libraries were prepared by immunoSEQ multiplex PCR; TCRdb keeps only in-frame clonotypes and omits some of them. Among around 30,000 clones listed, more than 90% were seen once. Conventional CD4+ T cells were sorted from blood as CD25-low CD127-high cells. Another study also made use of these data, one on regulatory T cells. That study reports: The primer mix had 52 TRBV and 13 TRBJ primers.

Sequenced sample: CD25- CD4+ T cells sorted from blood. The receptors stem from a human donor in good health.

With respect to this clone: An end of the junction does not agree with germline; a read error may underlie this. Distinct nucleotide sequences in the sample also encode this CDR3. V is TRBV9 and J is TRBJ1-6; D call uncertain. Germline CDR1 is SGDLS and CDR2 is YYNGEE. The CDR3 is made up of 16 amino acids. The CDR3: CASSDPHGRPNSPLHF. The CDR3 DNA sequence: TGTGCCAGCAGCGATCCCCATGGGAGACCTAATTCCCCCCTCCACTTT.

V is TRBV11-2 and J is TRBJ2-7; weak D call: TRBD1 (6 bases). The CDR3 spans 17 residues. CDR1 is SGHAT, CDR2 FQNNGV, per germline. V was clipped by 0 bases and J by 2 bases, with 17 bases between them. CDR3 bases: TGTGCCAGCAGCTTAGATCCGACAGGCGTGAACCCCTACGAGCAGTACTTC. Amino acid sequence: CASSLDPTGVNPYEQYF.

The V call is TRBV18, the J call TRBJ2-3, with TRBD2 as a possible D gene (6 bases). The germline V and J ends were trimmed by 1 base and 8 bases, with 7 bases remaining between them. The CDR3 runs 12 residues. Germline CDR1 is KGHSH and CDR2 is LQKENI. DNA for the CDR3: TGTGCCAGCTCACCACGGCGGGGTACGCAGTATTTT. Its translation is CASSPRRGTQYF.

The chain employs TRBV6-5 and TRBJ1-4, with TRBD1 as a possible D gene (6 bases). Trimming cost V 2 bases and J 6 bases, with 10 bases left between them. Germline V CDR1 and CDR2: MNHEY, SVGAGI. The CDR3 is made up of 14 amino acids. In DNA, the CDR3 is TGTGCCAGCAGTTACGACAGGTCTTATGAAAAACTGTTTTTT. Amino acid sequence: CASSYDRSYEKLFF.

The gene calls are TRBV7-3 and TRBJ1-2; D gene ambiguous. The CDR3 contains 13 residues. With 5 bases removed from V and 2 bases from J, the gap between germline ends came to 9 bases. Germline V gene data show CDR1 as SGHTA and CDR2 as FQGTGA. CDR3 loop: CASSPGSNYGYTF. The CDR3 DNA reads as TGTGCCAGCAGCCCCGGGTCAAACTATGGCTACACCTTC.

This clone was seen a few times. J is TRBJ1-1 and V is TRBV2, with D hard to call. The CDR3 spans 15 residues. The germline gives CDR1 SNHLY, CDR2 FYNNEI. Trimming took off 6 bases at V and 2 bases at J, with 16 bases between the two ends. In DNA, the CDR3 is TGTGCCAGCAGGCCTTTTCTGGGCAGTAACACTGAAGCTTTCTTT. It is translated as CASRPFLGSNTEAFF.

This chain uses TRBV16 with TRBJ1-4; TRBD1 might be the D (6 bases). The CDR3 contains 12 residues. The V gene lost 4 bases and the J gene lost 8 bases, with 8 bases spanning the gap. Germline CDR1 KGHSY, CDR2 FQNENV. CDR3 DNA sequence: TGTGCCAGCAGCCGAAGGGGGGAAAAACTGTTTTTT. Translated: CASSRRGEKLFF.

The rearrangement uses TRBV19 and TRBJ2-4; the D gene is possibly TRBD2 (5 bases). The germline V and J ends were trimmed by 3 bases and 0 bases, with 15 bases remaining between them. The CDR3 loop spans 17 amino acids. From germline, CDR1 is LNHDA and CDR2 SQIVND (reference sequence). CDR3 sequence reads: CASSIRSGFQAKNIQYF. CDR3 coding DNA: TGTGCCAGTAGTATTCGGAGCGGTTTTCAAGCCAAAAACATTCAGTACTTC.

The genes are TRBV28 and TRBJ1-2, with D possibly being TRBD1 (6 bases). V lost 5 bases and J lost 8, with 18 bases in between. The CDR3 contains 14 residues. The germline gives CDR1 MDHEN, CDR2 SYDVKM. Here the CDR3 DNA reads TGTGCCAGCAGTCCGATTCGAACAGGGTGGGGCTACACCTTC. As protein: CASSPIRTGWGYTF.

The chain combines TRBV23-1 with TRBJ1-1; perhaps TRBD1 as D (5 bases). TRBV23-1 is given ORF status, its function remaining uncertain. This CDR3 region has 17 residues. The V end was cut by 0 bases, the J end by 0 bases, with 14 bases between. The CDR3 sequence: CASSQSFGRVMNTEAFF. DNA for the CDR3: TGCGCCAGCAGTCAATCGTTCGGCAGGGTCATGAACACTGAAGCTTTCTTT.

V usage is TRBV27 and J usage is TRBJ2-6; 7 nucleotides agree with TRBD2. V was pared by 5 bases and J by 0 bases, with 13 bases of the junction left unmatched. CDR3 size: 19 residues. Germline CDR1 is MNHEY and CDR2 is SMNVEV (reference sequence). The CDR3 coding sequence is TGTGCCAGCAGTAACCGGGGGGAGGGGTTGGGCTCTGGGGCCAACGTCCTGACTTTC. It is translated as CASSNRGEGLGSGANVLTF.

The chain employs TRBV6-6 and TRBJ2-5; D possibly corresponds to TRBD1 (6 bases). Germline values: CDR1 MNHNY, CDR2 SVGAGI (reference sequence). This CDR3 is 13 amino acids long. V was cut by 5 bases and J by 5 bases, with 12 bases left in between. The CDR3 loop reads CASSETGGETQYF. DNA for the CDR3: TGTGCCAGCAGTGAGACAGGAGGTGAGACCCAGTACTTC.

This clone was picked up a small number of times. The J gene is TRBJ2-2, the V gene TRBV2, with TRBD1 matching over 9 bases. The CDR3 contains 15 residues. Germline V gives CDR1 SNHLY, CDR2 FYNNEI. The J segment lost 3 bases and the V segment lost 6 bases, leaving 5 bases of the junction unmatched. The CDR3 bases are TGTGCCAGCAGAGACGACAGGGGGTACACCGGGGAGCTGTTTTTT. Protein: CASRDDRGYTGELFF. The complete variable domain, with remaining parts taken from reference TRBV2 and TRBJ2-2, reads EPEVTQTPSHQVTQMGQEVILRCVPISNHLYFYWYRQILGQKVEFLVSFYNNEISEKSEIFDDQFSVERPDGSNFTLKIRSTKLEDSAMYFCASRDDRGYTGELFFGEGSRLTVL.

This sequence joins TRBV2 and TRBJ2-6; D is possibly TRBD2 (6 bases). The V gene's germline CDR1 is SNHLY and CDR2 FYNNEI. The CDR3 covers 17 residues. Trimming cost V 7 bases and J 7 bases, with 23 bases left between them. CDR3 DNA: TGTGCCAGCAACGGGGGTAAGAAAAAAGAGCGAGCCAACGTCCTGACTTTC. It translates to CASNGGKKKERANVLTF.

CDR3 in DNA: TGTGCCAGCAGCCGACTAGGGACAGCTGGAAACACCATATATTTT. Translating it yields CASSRLGTAGNTIYF. The chain recombines TRBV14 with TRBJ1-3; 7 nucleotides line up with TRBD1. Germline lookup yields CDR1 SGHDN and CDR2 FVKESK. J lost 2 bases, V lost 4 bases, and 5 bases had no gene match. CDR3 size: 15 residues.

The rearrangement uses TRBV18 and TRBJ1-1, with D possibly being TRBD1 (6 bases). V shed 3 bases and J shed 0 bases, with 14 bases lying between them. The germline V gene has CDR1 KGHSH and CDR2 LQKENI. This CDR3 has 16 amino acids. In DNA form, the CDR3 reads TGTGCCAGCTCACCCAGAAGGACAGATGTGAACACTGAAGCTTTCTTT. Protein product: CASSPRRTDVNTEAFF.

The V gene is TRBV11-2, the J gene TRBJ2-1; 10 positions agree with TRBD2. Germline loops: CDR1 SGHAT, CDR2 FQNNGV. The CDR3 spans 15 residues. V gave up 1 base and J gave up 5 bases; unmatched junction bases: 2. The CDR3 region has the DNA TGTGCCAGCAGCTTAGGCCTAGCGGGGGACAATGAGCAGTTCTTC. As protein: CASSLGLAGDNEQFF.

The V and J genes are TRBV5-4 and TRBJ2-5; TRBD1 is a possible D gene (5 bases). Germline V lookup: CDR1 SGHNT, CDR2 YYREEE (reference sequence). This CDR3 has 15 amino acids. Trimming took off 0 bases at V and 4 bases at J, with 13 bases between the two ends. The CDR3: CASSLGQGVGETQYF. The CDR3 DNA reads TGTGCCAGCAGCTTGGGGCAGGGTGTAGGAGAGACCCAGTACTTC.